Presented here are 7 T cell receptor beta chains from one specimen sequenced in a study of cytomegalovirus exposure and HLA in healthy donors. PCR primers comprised 60 Vbeta and 13 Jbeta primers. Assay used: immunoSEQ multiplex PCR; TCRdb lists only in-frame clones, some missing. The sample records about 160,000 clones, around 78% being singletons. The sequenced sample consisted of PBMCs. These receptors all stem from a woman aged 40 to 50 in good health and CMV-seronegative.

This chain joins TRBV19 and TRBJ1-4; D not resolved. Germline values: CDR1 LNHDA, CDR2 SQIVND (reference sequence). The CDR3 extends over 11 amino acids. V lost 8 bases and J 4 bases, leaving 5 bases between the germline ends. CDR3 nucleotides: TGTGCCAGTCACTTTAATGAAAAACTGTTTTTT. This gives the protein CASHFNEKLFF.

V and J are TRBV13 and TRBJ1-5; D is undetermined. This CDR3 spans 13 amino acids. CDR1 and CDR2 (germline): PRHDT, FYEKMQ (reference sequence). V lost 2 bases and J lost 4, with 6 bases in between. The CDR3 protein is CASSLNRNQPQHF. The CDR3 coding sequence is TGTGCCAGCAGCTTAAACAGAAATCAGCCCCAGCATTTT. Variable domain in full (rest from reference TRBV13 and TRBJ1-5): AAGVIQSPRHLIKEKRETATLKCYPIPRHDTVYWYQQGPGQDPQFLISFYEKMQSDKGSIPDRFSAQQFSDYHSELNMSSLELGDSALYFCASSLNRNQPQHFGDGTRLSIL.

The rearrangement joins TRBV19 to TRBJ2-7; the D gene is possibly TRBD2 (6 bases). CDR1 is LNHDA and CDR2 is SQIVND in the germline V gene (reference sequence). This CDR3 is 14 amino acids long. V lost 7 bases and J 0 bases, leaving 13 bases between the germline ends. The CDR3 nucleotides are TGTGCCAGTACCCCCGGCGGGGTCTCCTACGAGCAGTACTTC. Its translation is CASTPGGVSYEQYF. The whole variable domain, filled in from reference TRBV19 and TRBJ2-7, reads DGGITQSPKYLFRKEGQNVTLSCEQNLNHDAMYWYRQDPGQGLRLIYYSQIVNDFQKGDIAEGYSVSREKKESFPLTVTSAQKNPTAFYLCASTPGGVSYEQYFGPGTRLTVT.

The chain combines TRBV6-6 with TRBJ2-2, with D perhaps matching TRBD2 (5 bases). The CDR3 is 14 amino acids. Germline assignment: CDR1 MNHNY and CDR2 SVGAGI (reference sequence). V gave up 6 bases and J gave up 1 base, with 9 bases separating them. The CDR3 DNA reads as TGTGCCAGCAGACTGGACTTGAACACCGGGGAGCTGTTTTTT. Amino acid sequence: CASRLDLNTGELFF.

The genes are TRBV11-3 and TRBJ1-1; 7 bases match TRBD1. CDR1 and CDR2 (germline): SGHNT, YENEEA. The J segment lost 0 bases and the V segment lost 6 bases, leaving 1 base of the junction unmatched. This CDR3 has 13 residues. The CDR3 coding sequence is TGTGCCAGCAGGGGACAGTTGAACACTGAAGCTTTCTTT. This sequence encodes CASRGQLNTEAFF.

The CDR3 DNA sequence: TGTGCCAGCAGCTCCAGTGCCGTCAGGACAGGGCACTCCTACGAGCAGTACTTC. Amino acids: CASSSSAVRTGHSYEQYF. The chain combines TRBV4-2 with TRBJ2-7; 8 positions agree with TRBD1. With 5 bases clipped from V and 0 bases from J, the junction kept 15 bases outside the gene matches. The CDR3 totals 18 residues. The V gene's germline CDR1 is LGHNA and CDR2 YNFKEQ.

The sample holds a few counts of this clone. This chain uses TRBV19 with TRBJ2-3; tentatively, D is TRBD2 (5 bases). Trimming removed 1 base from V and 3 bases from J, with 11 bases in between. Germline-derived CDR1 and CDR2 are LNHDA and SQIVND (reference sequence). This CDR3 spans 15 amino acids. The CDR3 spells CASSIGGGTTDTQYF. As DNA, the CDR3 is TGTGCCAGTAGTATAGGAGGAGGAACGACAGATACGCAGTATTTT.